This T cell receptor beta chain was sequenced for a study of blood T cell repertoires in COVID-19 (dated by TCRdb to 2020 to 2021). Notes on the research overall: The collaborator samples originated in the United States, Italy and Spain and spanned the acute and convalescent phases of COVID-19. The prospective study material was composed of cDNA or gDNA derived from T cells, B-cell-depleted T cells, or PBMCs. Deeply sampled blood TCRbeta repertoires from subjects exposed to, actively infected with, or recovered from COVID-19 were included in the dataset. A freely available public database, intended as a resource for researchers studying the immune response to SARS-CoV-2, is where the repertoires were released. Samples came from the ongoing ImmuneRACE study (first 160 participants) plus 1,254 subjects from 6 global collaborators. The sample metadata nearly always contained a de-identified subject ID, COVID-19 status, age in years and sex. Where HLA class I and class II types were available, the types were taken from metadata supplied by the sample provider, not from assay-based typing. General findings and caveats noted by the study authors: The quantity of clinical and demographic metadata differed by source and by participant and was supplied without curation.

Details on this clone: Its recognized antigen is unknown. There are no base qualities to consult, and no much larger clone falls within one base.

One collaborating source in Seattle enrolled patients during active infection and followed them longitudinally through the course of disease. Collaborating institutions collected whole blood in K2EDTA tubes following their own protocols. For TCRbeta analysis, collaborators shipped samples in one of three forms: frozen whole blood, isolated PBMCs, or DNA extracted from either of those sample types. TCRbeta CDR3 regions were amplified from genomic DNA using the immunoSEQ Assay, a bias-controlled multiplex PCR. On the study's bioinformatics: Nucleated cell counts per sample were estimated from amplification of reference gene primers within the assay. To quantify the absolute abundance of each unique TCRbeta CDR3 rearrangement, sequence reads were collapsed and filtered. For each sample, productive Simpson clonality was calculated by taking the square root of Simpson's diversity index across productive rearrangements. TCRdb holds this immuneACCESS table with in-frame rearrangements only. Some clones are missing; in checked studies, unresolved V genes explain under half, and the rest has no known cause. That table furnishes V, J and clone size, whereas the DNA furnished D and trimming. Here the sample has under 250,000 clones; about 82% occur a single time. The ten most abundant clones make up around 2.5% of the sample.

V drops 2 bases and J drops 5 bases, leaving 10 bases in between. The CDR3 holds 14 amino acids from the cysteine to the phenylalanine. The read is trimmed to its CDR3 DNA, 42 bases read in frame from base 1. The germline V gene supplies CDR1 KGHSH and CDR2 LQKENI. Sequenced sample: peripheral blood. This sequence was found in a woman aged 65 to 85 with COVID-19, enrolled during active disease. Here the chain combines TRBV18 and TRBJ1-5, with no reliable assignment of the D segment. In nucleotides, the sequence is TGTGCCAGCTCACCAAATGCGAGGGATCAGCCCCAGCATTTT. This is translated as CASSPNARDQPQHF.